This T cell receptor beta chain comes out of a study of CD8 T cells in Susac syndrome. About the study: Sequencing included Susac syndrome patients, over five of them with active disease and roughly eight in remission.

Definite or probable Susac syndrome was diagnosed using recently defined diagnostic criteria. Negative isolation was applied to CD8+ and CD4+ T cells, and FACS enrichment was applied to TEMRA cells. The RNA, roughly 0.5 to 1 ug, was put through reverse transcription using random hexamers. Amplification of TCR beta CDR3 by immunoSEQ multiplex PCR spanned 54 Vbeta and 13 Jbeta. TCRdb redid the calling of the immunoSEQ multiplex PCR reads with MiXCR, one entry per CDR3 protein. The sample has about 150,000 distinct CDR3 sequences, approximately 94% seen once; the top ten hold 0.065% to 0.1%. Looked up from germline, CDR1 is DFQATT and CDR2 is SNEGSKA (reference sequence). Trimming pared 3 bases from V and 1 base from J, leaving 12 bases between. This CDR3 is 14 amino acids long.

This clonotype was sampled from a human donor with Susac syndrome. Sequencing was performed on CD4+ T cells from PBMCs. The chain carries TRBV20-1 and TRBJ1-1; D is uncertain. The CDR3, as DNA: TGCAGTGCTAGTCGGCCTTTCGGGAACACTGAAGCTTTCTTT. Translated: CSASRPFGNTEAFF.